The rows below give T cell receptor beta chains drawn from one sample of a study of blood T cell repertoires in COVID-19. The assay was immunoSEQ multiplex PCR, and TCRdb's table has in-frame clones only and misses some. This table holds about 62,000 clones, around nine tenths found once. Sequenced input: peripheral blood. Every receptor here comes from an older man with acute or convalescent COVID-19. Each CDR3 is given with its conserved first and last residue. The D gene is left open where the match is weak. Size is stated for part of the rows, as once, few or many counts, or as a class when the clone is expanded.

TRBJ2-3 | TRBV30 | TRBD2 | NA | TGTGCCTGGAGTGGAGCGGGGATCACAGATACGCAGTATTTT | CAWSGAGITDTQYF
TRBJ2-2 | TRBV10-1 | NA | NA | TGCGCCAGCAGCGGCCCCGGGACACCGAACACCGGGGAGCTGTTTTTT | CASSGPGTPNTGELFF
TRBJ1-1 | TRBV19 | TRBD1 | few | TGTGCCAGTAGTGACAGGGGGCAAACTGAAGCTTTCTTT | CASSDRGQTEAFF
TRBJ2-1 | TRBV10-3 | TRBD2 | once | TGTGCCATCAGTGAGTCTCGACTAGCGGGAGTTTCCGACAATGAGCAGTTCTTC | CAISESRLAGVSDNEQFF
TRBJ2-3 | TRBV5-5 | NA | NA | TGTGCCAGCAGCCCCGTGTGGCCCGCTAGCACAGATACGCAGTATTTT | CASSPVWPASTDTQYF
TRBJ1-1 | TRBV28 | TRBD1 | NA | TGTGCCAGCAGTGCCCCGAGGACAGGGAGGACTGAAGCTTTCTTT | CASSAPRTGRTEAFF
TRBJ2-2 | TRBV5-6 | NA | NA | TGTGCCAGCAGCTTGATCTCCAGTTCGCACGGGGAGCTGTTTTTT | CASSLISSSHGELFF
TRBJ1-1 | TRBV3-1/TRBV3-2 | NA | NA | TGTGCCAGCAGCCCTCGAGTGAACACTGAAGCTTTCTTT | CASSPRVNTEAFF
TRBJ1-5 | TRBV4-1 | TRBD1 | once | TGCGCCAGCAGCCAGGGGACAGGGGGCCAGCCCCAGCATTTT | CASSQGTGGQPQHF
TRBJ2-5 | TRBV2 | NA | NA | TGTGCCAGCAGTGAATCTGAGACCCAGTACTTC | CASSESETQYF
TRBJ2-7 | TRBV21-1 | NA | NA | TGTGCCAGCAGCAGACCCACGGGTACCTACGAGCAGTACTTC | CASSRPTGTYEQYF
TRBJ2-7 | TRBV28 | TRBD2 | NA | TGTGCCAGCAGTTCCCCCGGGACTAGATCAGGGGAGCAGTACTTC | CASSSPGTRSGEQYF
TRBJ1-5 | TRBV6-1 | NA | NA | TGTGCCAGCAGTGATGGTGCCTTGATGCTAAACCAGCATTTT | CASSDGALMLNQHF
TRBJ2-3 | TRBV30 | NA | NA | TGTGCCTGGGTCCAGACAGATACGCAGTATTTT | CAWVQTDTQYF
TRBJ1-4 | TRBV6-5 | NA | NA | TGTGCCAGCAGTCCTACAGTGACCGGTGAAAAACTGTTTTTT | CASSPTVTGEKLFF
TRBJ1-1 | TRBV7-2 | NA | NA | TGTGCCAGCAGCTTAGAGACAGGCCAAGCTTTCTTT | CASSLETGQAFF
TRBJ1-2 | TRBV5-4 | NA | NA | TGTGCCAGCAGCTTGACCCAGACAGGCCGTTTTAACTATGGCTACACCTTC | CASSLTQTGRFNYGYTF